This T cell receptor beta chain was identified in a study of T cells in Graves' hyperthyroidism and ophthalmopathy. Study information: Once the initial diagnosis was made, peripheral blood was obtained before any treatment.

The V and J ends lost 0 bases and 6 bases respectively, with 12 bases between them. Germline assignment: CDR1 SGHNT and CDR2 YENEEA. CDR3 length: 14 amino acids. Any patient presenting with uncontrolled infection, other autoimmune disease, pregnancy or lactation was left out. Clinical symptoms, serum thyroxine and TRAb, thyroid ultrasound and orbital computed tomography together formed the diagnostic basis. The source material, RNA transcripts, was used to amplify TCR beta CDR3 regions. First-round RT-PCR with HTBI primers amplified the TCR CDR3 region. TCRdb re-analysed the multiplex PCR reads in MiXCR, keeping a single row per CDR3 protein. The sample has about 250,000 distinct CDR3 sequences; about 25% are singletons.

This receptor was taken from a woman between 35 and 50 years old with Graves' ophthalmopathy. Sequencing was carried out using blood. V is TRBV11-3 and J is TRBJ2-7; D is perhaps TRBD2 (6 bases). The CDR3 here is CASSLDGGEGEQYF. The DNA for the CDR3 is TGTGCCAGCAGCTTAGACGGGGGAGAGGGCGAGCAGTACTTC.